These 31 T cell receptor beta chains share one sample of origin, sequenced in a study of tumor-infiltrating lymphocytes in primary liver carcinoma. It was from roughly 20-30 mg of unsorted bulk tissue that RNA and DNA were co-extracted. The template, about 500 ng total RNA, yielded TCR beta cDNA made with a constant-region primer. Three-round nested multiplex PCR performed with slightly modified ARM-PCR produced the TCR beta libraries. Running approximately 10 cycles apiece, the first two PCR rounds relied on TRBV1-TRBV30 forward primers together with a C-beta reverse primer. Each CDR3 protein is one row after TCRdb ran MiXCR on the multiplex PCR reads. Among about 92,000 distinct CDR3 sequences listed, around 68% were seen once. Material for sequencing was tumor-adjacent normal liver tissue. These receptors all come from a middle-aged man with primary liver carcinoma and hepatitis B virus infection.

V and J are TRBV29-1 and TRBJ2-4; D may be TRBD2 (5 bases). CDR1 is SQVTM, CDR2 ANQGSEA, per germline. V gave up 5 bases and J gave up 2 bases, with 10 bases separating them. The CDR3 is 13 amino acids. CDR3 in amino acids: CSVLGITKNIQYF. CDR3 coding DNA: TGCAGCGTTCTCGGGATAACCAAAAACATTCAGTACTTC.

To note about this clonotype: A much larger clonotype is one base distant, so this may be a read error. This rearrangement joins TRBV30 to TRBJ1-5; D remains ambiguous. Per germline, CDR1 GTSNPN and CDR2 SVGIG (reference sequence). The CDR3 length is 12 residues. V was shortened by 6 bases and J by 2 bases, with 8 bases between the two germline ends. CDR3 in DNA: TGTGCCTGCAAGACATGCAATCAGCCCCAGCATTTT. This codes for CACKTCNQPQHF.

About this clonotype: This may be a read error, as it is one base from a much larger clone. The V and J genes are TRBV6-2 or TRBV6-3 and TRBJ2-1; 10 bases line up with TRBD2. CDR3 length: 19 residues. V shed 6 bases and J 4 bases; nucleotides not matched to a gene: 18. Germline V lookup: CDR1 MNHEY, CDR2 SVGEGT. DNA of the CDR3: TGTGCCAGCAGCCGGTCTAGCGGGAGCCCCGTTAGGGGGTACAATGAGCAGTTCTTC. Translated: CASSRSSGSPVRGYNEQFF.

As to this clonotype: A junction end diverges from the germline sequence, so it may reflect a read error. The chain uses TRBV13 and TRBJ2-1; 11 nucleotides match TRBD2. The CDR3 loop spans 19 amino acids. Germline V gives CDR1 PRHDT, CDR2 FYEKMQ (reference sequence). The DNA for the CDR3 is TGTGTCAGCAGCCCCCGACTTAGCGGGAGGGCCCGATCCTACAATGAGCAGTTCTTC. This codes for CVSSPRLSGRARSYNEQFF. Looking up the rest from reference TRBV13 and TRBJ2-1 gives the full variable domain: AAGVIQSPRHLIKEKRETATLKCYPIPRHDTVYWYQQGPGQDPQFLISFYEKMQSDKGSIPDRFSAQQFSDYHSELNMSSLELGDSALYFCVSSPRLSGRARSYNEQFFGPGTRLTVL.

Details on this clonotype: Likely a read error: the CDR3 ends without its conserved phenylalanine or tryptophan. The chain couples TRBV11-1 to TRBJ2-1, with D possibly matching TRBD2 (6 bases). The CDR3 totals 16 residues. The V gene's germline CDR1 is SGHAT and CDR2 FQDESV (reference sequence). The DNA of the CDR3 is TGTGCCAGCGGCTTAGGTCTGGGACTTCCTACGCATGAGCAGTTCATC. Translation gives CASGLGLGLPTHEQFI.

The V call is TRBV29-1, the J call TRBJ2-1; 8 bases match TRBD2. Unmatched junction bases numbered 12, after V lost 8 bases and J lost 9 bases. CDR1 and CDR2 from the germline V gene are SQVTM and ANQGSEA. The CDR3 sequence is 13 residues long. Here the CDR3 DNA reads TGCAGCACTGAAGATGGGACTAGTATTGAGCAGTTCTTC. Translated, it gives CSTEDGTSIEQFF.

About this clonotype itself: The junction and the germline gene differ at one end; a read error may be behind it. The DNA for the CDR3 is TGTGCCGGCAGGACAGGGGACTTCAATCAGCCCCAGCATTTT. Its translation is CAGRTGDFNQPQHF. The chain employs TRBV6-5 and TRBJ1-5, with 9 bases fitting TRBD1. Looked up from germline, CDR1 is MNHEY and CDR2 is SVGAGI. This CDR3 comprises 14 residues.

The chain joins TRBV7-2 to TRBJ2-5; D is perhaps TRBD1 (5 bases). The CDR3 is 14 residues long. V gave up 7 bases and J gave up 3 bases, with 15 bases separating them. The germline V gene has CDR1 SGHTA and CDR2 FQGNSA. As DNA, the CDR3 is TGTGCCAGCAACCCTTTCAGGGTGGAAGAGACCCAGTACTTC. Its protein is CASNPFRVEETQYF.

This clonotype is termed medium-sized. This sequence joins TRBV11-2 and TRBJ2-7, with no clear D. Trimming removed 0 bases at V and 10 bases at J, with 10 bases between. The CDR3 runs to 12 residues. The germline CDR1 and CDR2 sequences are SGHAT and FQNNGV. The CDR3 here is CASSLDRESQYF. In DNA, the CDR3 is TGTGCCAGCAGCTTAGATCGAGAGAGTCAGTACTTC.

About this clonotype itself: A much larger clone differs by one base, so this may be a read error. The V gene is TRBV7-8, the J gene TRBJ2-3; TRBD2 matches at 9 bases. CDR1 and CDR2 from the germline V gene are SGHVS and FQNEAQ. J gave up 2 bases and V 5 bases, and 17 bases lay outside the gene matches. CDR3 length: 19 amino acids. CDR3 nucleotides: TGTGCCAGCAGCATAGAGGGCAGGGCCCTAGCGGGATTCACAGATACGCAGTATTTT. Translation: CASSIEGRALAGFTDTQYF.

On this clonotype itself: The germline gene is not matched at one end of the junction; a read error may be the cause. The genes are TRBV11-2 and TRBJ2-1; D might be TRBD1 (6 bases). This CDR3 contains 15 residues. The germline V gene has CDR1 SGHAT and CDR2 FQNNGV. The DNA for the CDR3 is TGTGCCAGCGTACTAGGGGACCTTCGGGGACATGAGCAGCTTTTC. It yields the protein CASVLGDLRGHEQLF.

The chain carries TRBV11-2 and TRBJ2-3; 7 nucleotides match TRBD1. V was pared by 8 bases and J by 6 bases, with 20 bases of the junction left unmatched. Germline CDR1 SGHAT, CDR2 FQNNGV. This CDR3 has 17 amino acids. The CDR3 coding sequence is TGTGCCAGCTGCCTAGATCTTGGTACAGGGGCAAGCGATACGCAGTATTTT. Protein sequence: CASCLDLGTGASDTQYF.

The genes are TRBV6-5 and TRBJ2-7; tentatively, D is TRBD2 (6 bases). From germline, CDR1 is MNHEY and CDR2 SVGAGI. The V and J ends lost 5 bases and 3 bases respectively, with 17 bases between them. CDR3 length equals 15 residues. The CDR3 nucleotides are TGTGCCAGCAGTCACGGGCGGGACTCCCACTACGAGCAGTACTTC. Residues: CASSHGRDSHYEQYF.

Details on this clonotype: The junction departs from the called germline gene at one end, perhaps through a read error. The chain employs TRBV6-1 and TRBJ2-3; D might be TRBD2 (6 bases). The germline gives CDR1 MNHNS, CDR2 SASEGT. The CDR3 covers 12 residues. The CDR3 DNA sequence: TGTGCCAGCTGGCGGACGGGGGATATGCAGTATTTT. As protein: CASWRTGDMQYF.

This chain joins TRBV11-1 and TRBJ2-1; 7 positions agree with TRBD2. The V and J ends lost 5 bases and 5 bases, in that order; junction bases with no gene match: 15. The CDR3 runs to 17 residues. Germline loops: CDR1 SGHAT, CDR2 FQDESV (reference sequence). CDR3 coding DNA: TGTGCCAGCAGCCCGGGACTAACGGGAGGAGTTGACAATGAGCAGTTCTTC. This translates into CASSPGLTGGVDNEQFF.

A note on this clonotype: This may arise from a read error, as a much more abundant clone is one base away. The chain employs TRBV13 and TRBJ2-2; TRBD2 matches 9 bases. The CDR3 has 17 residues. V lost 3 bases and J lost 1; bases outside the gene matches: 6. Germline V gene sequence: CDR1 PRHDT, CDR2 FYEKMQ (reference sequence). The chain's CDR3 is CASSFRSGRWNTGELFF. CDR3 DNA sequence: TGTGCCAGCAGCTTCAGGAGCGGGAGGTGGAACACCGGGGAGCTGTTTTTT.

About this clonotype: The CDR3 does not end in the conserved phenylalanine or tryptophan, so this is likely a read error. The gene calls are TRBV6-5 and TRBJ2-7; maybe TRBD1 (7 bases). The CDR3 is made up of 15 amino acids. V was cut by 10 bases and J by 4 bases, with 23 bases left in between. Per germline, CDR1 MNHEY and CDR2 SVGAGI. The CDR3 sequence is CATTRELRGTYEQYS. CDR3 bases: TGTGCCACCACAAGGGAACTCAGGGGGACTTACGAGCAGTACTCC.

This clonotype has ten or more counts. The V gene is TRBV12-3 or TRBV12-4, the J gene TRBJ2-5; 7 bases map to TRBD1. J lost 1 base, V lost 6 bases, and 11 bases had no gene match. The CDR3 contains 16 residues. This CDR3 reads CASSPKRGQLQETQYF. The CDR3 coding sequence is TGTGCCAGCAGCCCAAAAAGGGGACAGCTCCAAGAGACCCAGTACTTC.

This clonotype was detected only once. A junction boundary mismatches the germline segment, possibly from a read error. The chain couples TRBV11-2 to TRBJ2-7; TRBD2 aligns across 7 bases. This CDR3 spans 14 amino acids. Germline CDR1 reads SGHAT; CDR2 reads FQNNGV. The CDR3: CVSAAQRGSYEQYF. The CDR3 DNA sequence: TGTGTCAGTGCGGCTCAGCGGGGTTCCTACGAGCAGTACTTT. The full variable domain, its missing parts supplied by reference TRBV11-2 and TRBJ2-7, is EAGVAQSPRYKIIEKRQSVAFWCNPISGHATLYWYQQILGQGPKLLIQFQNNGVVDDSQLPKDRFSAERLKGVDSTLKIQPAKLEDSAVYLCVSAAQRGSYEQYFGPGTRLTVT.

This chain uses TRBV5-5 with TRBJ2-6; TRBD2 aligns across 7 bases. The ends lost 1 base at V and 0 bases at J; junction bases unmatched: 10. The length of the CDR3 is 19 residues. Germline CDR1 is SGHKS and CDR2 is YYEKEE (reference sequence). As DNA, the CDR3 is TGTGCCAGCAGCTTGATGCTAGCGGAGATTAGCTCTGGGGCCAACGTCCTGACTTTC. Its protein is CASSLMLAEISSGANVLTF.

V is TRBV5-1 and J is TRBJ2-7, with D perhaps TRBD1 (5 bases). Germline values: CDR1 SGHRS, CDR2 YFSETQ. The CDR3 extends over 15 amino acids. Trimming left V 0 bases short and J 4 bases short, with 14 bases between. The CDR3 nucleotides are TGCGCCAGCAGCTTGGTCTTACCGGCAGGGTACGAGCAGTACTTC. The encoded protein is CASSLVLPAGYEQYF.

This chain joins TRBV11-2 and TRBJ2-7, with no clear D. The germline V and J ends were trimmed by 7 bases and 5 bases, with 12 bases remaining between them. CDR1 is SGHAT and CDR2 is FQNNGV in the germline V gene. There are 12 residues in the CDR3. The CDR3 loop reads CASILLVHEQYF. The CDR3 nucleotides are TGTGCCAGCATCTTGTTGGTCCACGAGCAGTACTTC.

As concerns this clonotype: A junction boundary mismatches the germline segment, possibly from a read error. V usage is TRBV4-2 and J usage is TRBJ2-6; D call uncertain. CDR1 LGHNA and CDR2 YNFKEQ come from the germline V gene. The length of the CDR3 is 16 residues. CDR3 in amino acids: CVSSQDWTTGANVLTF. CDR3 sequence (DNA): TGTGTCAGCAGCCAAGATTGGACGACTGGAGCCAACGTCCTGACTTTC.

With regard to this clonotype: The final CDR3 position lacks the conserved phenylalanine or tryptophan, pointing to a likely read error. The limits of the CDR3 on the DNA are not certain, so only TCRdb's listed CDR3 is given. The rearrangement links TRBV11-2 to TRBJ1-1. The CDR3 spans 14 residues, counting both ends. Germline lookup yields CDR1 SGHAT and CDR2 FQNNGV. CDR3 sequence: CASSLEWGNTEAVI.

Only one count was recorded for this clonotype. This clone may be a read error of a much larger clone one base away. The gene calls are TRBV5-4 and TRBJ2-1, with D perhaps matching TRBD1 (5 bases). Germline-derived CDR1 and CDR2 are SGHNT and YYREEE (reference sequence). The CDR3 extends over 15 amino acids. Between the trimmed V and J ends, which lost 4 bases and 8 bases, there was a span of 19 bases. CDR3 residues: CASSLGPRPGDEQFF. DNA for the CDR3: TGTGCCAGCAGCCTGGGGCCCCGCCCCGGAGATGAGCAGTTCTTC.

The V and J genes are TRBV12-3 or TRBV12-4 and TRBJ2-1, with TRBD2 as a possible D gene (6 bases). The CDR3 loop spans 17 amino acids. With 4 bases removed from V and 1 base from J, the gap between germline ends came to 17 bases. As DNA, the CDR3 is TGTGCCAGCAGTTCGGTAAATCGGGAGAGGTCCTACAATGAGCAGTTCTTC. This sequence encodes CASSSVNRERSYNEQFF.

A single count supports this clonotype. Here the CDR3 omits its conserved ending phenylalanine or tryptophan, so a read error is the likely source. The chain combines TRBV29-1 with TRBJ2-7; TRBD2 matches 10 bases. The V gene's germline CDR1 is SQVTM and CDR2 ANQGSEA. The CDR3 is 14 amino acids. CDR3 protein: CSVDTSGDSYEQYS. As DNA, the CDR3 is TGTAGCGTTGATACTAGCGGGGACTCCTACGAGCAGTACTCC.

This clonotype was seen repeatedly, ten times or more. The J gene is TRBJ2-7, the V gene TRBV6-6; TRBD1 matches 7 bases. This CDR3 is 15 amino acids long. The germline CDR1 and CDR2 sequences are MNHNY and SVGAGI (reference sequence). The V gene end was trimmed by 0 bases and the J gene end by 5 bases; junction bases not matched to a gene: 7. The CDR3 DNA sequence: TGTGCCAGCAGTTACTCGATAGGGGGCTATGACGAGCAGTACTTC. It codes for CASSYSIGGYDEQYF.

This clonotype was recorded only once. At one end, the junction sequence differs from germline, possibly due to a read error. The J gene is TRBJ1-4, the V gene TRBV11-2, with D possibly being TRBD1 (6 bases). The CDR3 length is 14 residues. Germline CDR1 and CDR2: SGHAT and FQNNGV. CDR3 residues: CASTLYQEGGKPFF. The CDR3, as DNA: TGTGCCAGCACCCTTTACCAGGAGGGGGGGAAACCGTTTTTT. The full variable domain, rest sourced from reference TRBV11-2 and TRBJ1-4, is EAGVAQSPRYKIIEKRQSVAFWCNPISGHATLYWYQQILGQGPKLLIQFQNNGVVDDSQLPKDRFSAERLKGVDSTLKIQPAKLEDSAVYLCASTLYQEGGKPFFGSGTQLSVL.

Concerning this clonotype: A much larger clone lies a single base off, so this may be a read error. The DNA for the CDR3 is TGTGCCAGCAGTCTCCGGGACATGGATTATGGCTACACCTTC. It is translated as CASSLRDMDYGYTF. V usage is TRBV28 and J usage is TRBJ1-2; D may be TRBD1 (6 bases). The V end was cut by 5 bases, the J end by 5 bases, with 15 bases between. CDR1 and CDR2 (germline): MDHEN, SYDVKM. This CDR3 has 14 residues.

About this clonotype: At one end the junction does not follow the germline gene, possibly because of a read error. The CDR3 here is CASSGQSNTGELCF. As DNA, the CDR3 is TGCGCCAGCAGCGGCCAGTCAAACACCGGGGAGCTGTGTTTT. V is TRBV5-1 and J is TRBJ2-2; the D gene is possibly TRBD2 (5 bases). This CDR3 contains 14 residues. CDR1 and CDR2 (germline): SGHRS, YFSETQ.